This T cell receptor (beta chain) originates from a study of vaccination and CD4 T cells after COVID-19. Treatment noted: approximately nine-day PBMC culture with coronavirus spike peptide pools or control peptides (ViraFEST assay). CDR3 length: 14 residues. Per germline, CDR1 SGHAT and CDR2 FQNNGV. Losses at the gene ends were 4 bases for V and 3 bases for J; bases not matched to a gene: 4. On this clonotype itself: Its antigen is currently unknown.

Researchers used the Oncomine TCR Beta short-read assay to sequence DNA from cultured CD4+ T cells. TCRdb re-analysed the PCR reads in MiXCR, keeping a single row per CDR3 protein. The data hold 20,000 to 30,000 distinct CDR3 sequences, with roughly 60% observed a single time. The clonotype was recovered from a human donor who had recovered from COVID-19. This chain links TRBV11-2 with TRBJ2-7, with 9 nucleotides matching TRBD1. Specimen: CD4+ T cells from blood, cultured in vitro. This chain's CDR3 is CASSSQGQGYEQYF. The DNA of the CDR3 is TGTGCCAGCAGCTCGCAGGGACAGGGCTACGAGCAGTACTTC. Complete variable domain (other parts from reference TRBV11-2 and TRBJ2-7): EAGVAQSPRYKIIEKRQSVAFWCNPISGHATLYWYQQILGQGPKLLIQFQNNGVVDDSQLPKDRFSAERLKGVDSTLKIQPAKLEDSAVYLCASSSQGQGYEQYFGPGTRLTVT.